The sequence of this TCR beta chain was determined in a study of PD-1 blockade in classical Hodgkin lymphoma. To note about this clone: Its antigen remains unidentified.

Germline V lookup: CDR1 MDHEN, CDR2 SYDVKM. Trimming took 4 bases from V and 4 from J, leaving 14 bases between them. There are 14 residues in the CDR3. Stated time point: cycle 4 day 1 (C4D1), after more than five weeks of nivolumab. Brentuximab vedotin exposure varied among the patients, all of whom had relapsed after autologous stem cell transplantation. The assay was immunoSEQ multiplex PCR, and TCRdb's table has in-frame clones only and misses some. The profile shows roughly 94,000 clones, under 95% of them singletons. Findings of the study overall: Whoever responded completely had baseline diversity much like that seen in newly diagnosed patients. TCR diversity in CD4+, not CD8+, cells rose significantly by C4D1.

The chain has TRBV28 and TRBJ2-7, with D tentatively TRBD2 (5 bases). The source is a human donor with classical Hodgkin lymphoma. This material consisted of peripheral blood mononuclear cells (PBMCs), taken before the fourth cycle of nivolumab. In DNA, the CDR3 is TGTGCCAGCAGTTGGGCTAGCCTCGAGTACGAGCAGTACTTC. It is translated as CASSWASLEYEQYF.